Listed below are T cell receptor beta chains from one sample, sequenced in a study of breast tumors, draining lymph nodes, adjacent tissues. One entry per CDR3 protein results from TCRdb running MiXCR on the multiplex PCR reads. Among 190,000 or so distinct CDR3 sequences, approximately 31% were seen once, and the ten largest hold around 4.5%. The material sequenced was axillary lymph node tissue. These receptors were obtained from a female donor with breast cancer. Some clones in this sample may be carry-over from other donors' samples. Each CDR3 is given with its conserved first and last residue. The order of the fields is J gene, D gene, V gene, clone size, CDR3 protein, CDR3 DNA. A D gene is named only where the DNA matches it firmly. Size is omitted from some rows. Given values are once, few, many or a class for expanded clones.

>TRBJ1-2|NA|TRBV6-2/TRBV6-3|few
CASSHPPSSYTF
TGTGCCAGCAGTCACCCACCTAGCAGCTACACCTTC
>TRBJ2-1|TRBD2|TRBV3-1|many
CASRRTSGDNEQFF
TGTGCCAGCAGGAGGACTAGCGGGGACAATGAGCAGTTCTTC
>TRBJ1-1|NA|TRBV7-8|few
CASSLAGWETEAFF
TGTGCCAGCAGCTTAGCCGGGTGGGAAACTGAAGCTTTCTTT
>TRBJ2-5|NA|TRBV5-1|NA
CATSAGVGQDTQYF
TGCGCCACCTCGGCAGGGGTTGGCCAAGACACCCAGTACTTC
>TRBJ2-1|NA|TRBV7-9|many
CASNKNQGSEQFF
TGTGCCAGCAACAAGAATCAGGGGTCTGAGCAGTTCTTC
>TRBJ2-5|NA|TRBV24-1|many
CATSDWGSRETQYF
TGTGCCACCAGTGACTGGGGCTCCCGGGAGACCCAGTACTTC
>TRBJ1-1|TRBD1|TRBV7-8|NA
CASSPRTGGYTEAFF
TGTGCCAGCAGCCCTCGGACAGGGGGCTACACTGAAGCTTTCTTT
>TRBJ2-5|NA|TRBV3-1|many
CASSQEDRPGAQYF
TGTGCCAGCAGCCAAGAGGACCGGCCCGGGGCCCAGTACTTC
>TRBJ1-1|NA|TRBV20-1|few
CSARGGVGDTEAFF
TGCAGTGCTAGGGGAGGGGTGGGGGACACTGAAGCTTTCTTT
>TRBJ1-5|NA|TRBV19|many
CASTAIGGQPQHF
TGTGCCAGTACAGCAATCGGGGGGCAGCCCCAGCATTTT
>TRBJ1-5|TRBD1|TRBV19|many
CASSPRGGGQPQHF
TGTGCCAGTAGTCCGCGAGGGGGCGGTCAGCCCCAGCATTTT
>TRBJ1-3|NA|TRBV9|many
CASSVALGTIYF
TGTGCCAGCAGCGTAGCTCTGGGGACCATATATTTT
>TRBJ1-3|NA|TRBV19|many
CASSPWGRWSFGNTIYF
TGTGCCAGTAGTCCGTGGGGGAGGTGGTCTTTCGGAAACACCATATATTTT
>TRBJ2-1|TRBD2|TRBV20-1|many
CSARVGTSGRSGNEQFF
TGCAGTGCTAGAGTCGGGACTAGCGGGAGGTCGGGTAATGAGCAGTTCTTC
>TRBJ1-3|NA|TRBV2|many
CASSAPGLAYTIYF
TGTGCCAGCAGTGCCCCGGGCCTCGCGTACACCATATATTTT
>TRBJ1-1|TRBD1|TRBV27|NA
CASSPTRRGPKLYTEAFF
TGTGCCAGCAGTCCGACTCGCAGGGGGCCAAAGCTTTACACTGAAGCTTTCTTT
>TRBJ1-2|NA|TRBV7-9|NA
CASSLGTGHFYGCTF
TGTGCCAGCAGCTTAGGTACGGGACACTTCTATGGCTGCACCTTC
>TRBJ1-2|TRBD1|TRBV7-9|many
CASSSAQGANYGYTF
TGTGCCAGCAGCTCAGCTCAGGGGGCAAACTATGGCTACACCTTC
>TRBJ2-3|NA|TRBV5-1|many
CASSLTSTAADTQYF
TGCGCCAGCAGCTTGACTAGCACCGCAGCAGATACGCAGTATTTT
>TRBJ2-1|NA|TRBV18|many
CASSPSNGNNEQFF
TGTGCCAGCTCACCCTCCAATGGGAACAATGAGCAGTTCTTC
>TRBJ2-1|NA|TRBV3-1|many
CASSQGPGEQFF
TGTGCCAGCAGCCAAGGGCCGGGGGAGCAGTTCTTC
>TRBJ2-5|NA|TRBV5-4|many
CASSPRSGRVMETQYF
TGTGCCAGCAGCCCTCGGTCAGGCCGCGTGATGGAGACCCAGTACTTC
>TRBJ2-1|TRBD2|TRBV7-2|many
CASSLAVAGGGEQFF
TGTGCCAGCAGCTTAGCGGTGGCGGGGGGTGGTGAGCAGTTCTTC
>TRBJ1-5|NA|TRBV3-1|NA
CASSQGWVDQPQHF
TGTGCCAGCAGCCAAGGATGGGTTGATCAGCCCCAGCATTTT
>TRBJ1-1|NA|TRBV12-3/TRBV12-4|few
CASRTDQNTEAFF
TGTGCCAGCAGAACAGACCAGAACACTGAAGCTTTCTTT
>TRBJ1-4|TRBD1|TRBV7-9|NA
CASSLVGGTGAEKLFF
TGTGCCAGCAGCTTAGTGGGGGGGACAGGAGCGGAAAAACTGTTTTTT
>TRBJ2-3|NA|TRBV7-2|many
CASSLSGGTDTQYF
TGTGCCAGCAGCTTATCGGGGGGCACAGATACGCAGTATTTT
>TRBJ1-3|NA|TRBV4-1|many
CASSQVGTSGNTIYF
TGCGCCAGCAGCCAAGTGGGGACCTCTGGAAACACCATATATTTT
>TRBJ1-4|NA|TRBV30|many
CAWSVNWGNEKLFF
TGTGCCTGGAGTGTAAATTGGGGCAATGAAAAACTGTTTTTT
>TRBJ1-2|NA|TRBV3-1|many
CASSQDRGASSF
TGTGCCAGCAGCCAAGATCGAGGGGCTTCCTCCTTC
>TRBJ2-7|TRBD2|TRBV5-1|NA
CAGTPYGREIYEQYF
TGCGCCGGCACCCCCTACGGGAGGGAAATCTACGAGCAGTACTTC
>TRBJ2-7|NA|TRBV13|many
CASSLYSGAYEQYF
TGTGCCAGCAGCTTATATTCAGGGGCCTACGAGCAGTACTTC
>TRBJ1-2|TRBD1|TRBV12-3/TRBV12-4|few
CASSVGTGGNYGYTF
TGTGCCAGCAGCGTTGGGACAGGGGGCAACTATGGCTACACCTTC
>TRBJ2-1|TRBD2|TRBV25-1|NA
CAWSVGHQNGGGAINEQFF
TGTGCCTGGAGTGTCGGACACCAAAACGGCGGGGGGGCAATCAATGAGCAGTTCTTC
>TRBJ2-7|TRBD1|TRBV10-3|NA
CAIRPDRGPSYEQYF
TGTGCCATCAGACCGGACAGGGGGCCGTCCTACGAGCAGTACTTC
>TRBJ2-5|TRBD2|TRBV12-3/TRBV12-4|many
CASRSGGETQYF
TGTGCCAGCAGAAGCGGGGGGGAGACCCAGTACTTC
>TRBJ2-5|TRBD1|TRBV12-3/TRBV12-4|NA
CASSRQGLRETQYF
TGTGCCAGCAGTCGACAGGGGTTGAGGGAGACCCAGTACTTC
>TRBJ2-3|NA|TRBV4-2|many
CASSQDEPSTDTQYF
TGTGCCAGCAGCCAAGACGAACCGAGCACAGATACGCAGTATTTT
>TRBJ1-2|NA|TRBV19|many
CASSPVSTAASTF
TGTGCCAGTAGTCCAGTCTCGACTGCCGCCTCCACCTTC
>TRBJ2-7|TRBD1|TRBV29-1|many
CSGRDSAEYF
TGCAGCGGCCGGGACAGCGCCGAGTACTTC
>TRBJ2-1|NA|TRBV29-1|NA
CSVEEYLDGMLNEQFF
TGCAGCGTTGAGGAGTATCTAGATGGGATGCTCAATGAGCAGTTCTTC